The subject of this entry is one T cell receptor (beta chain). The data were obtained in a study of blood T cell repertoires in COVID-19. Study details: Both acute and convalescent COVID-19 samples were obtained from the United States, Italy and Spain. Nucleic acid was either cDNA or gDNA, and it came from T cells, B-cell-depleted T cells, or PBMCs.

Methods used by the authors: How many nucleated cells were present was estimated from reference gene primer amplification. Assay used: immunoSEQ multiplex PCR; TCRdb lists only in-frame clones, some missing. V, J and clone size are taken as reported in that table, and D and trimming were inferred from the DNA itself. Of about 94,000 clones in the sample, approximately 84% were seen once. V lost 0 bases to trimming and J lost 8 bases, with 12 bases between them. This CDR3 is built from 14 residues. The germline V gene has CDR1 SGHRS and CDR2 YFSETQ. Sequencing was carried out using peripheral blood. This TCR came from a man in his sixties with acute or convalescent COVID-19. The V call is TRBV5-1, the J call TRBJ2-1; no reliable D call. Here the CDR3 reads CASSLAAQRDEQFF. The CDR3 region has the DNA TGCGCCAGCAGCTTGGCGGCCCAACGGGATGAGCAGTTCTTC.